The 11 T cell receptor beta chains reported below all come from one sample, sequenced in a study of PD-L1 blockade in urothelial cancer. Some clones are missing from TCRdb's copy, which holds only in-frame ones; the method was immunoSEQ multiplex PCR. The sample yields 70,000 to 80,000 clones, around four fifths seen once. The time point is: pretreatment peripheral blood. The specimen was PBMCs, collected around atezolizumab (anti-PD-L1) treatment. These receptors were collected from a man between 40 and 49 years old with urothelial cancer.

Points on this clone: Germline and junction disagree at one end, which may indicate a read error. This rearrangement joins TRBV10-3 to TRBJ2-1; 7 bases are shared with TRBD2. The CDR3 has 12 residues. Germline values: CDR1 ENHRY, CDR2 SYGVKD. In nucleotides, the CDR3 is TGTGCCATCAGTGAGATTCGGGGGGACCCGCTCTTC. Amino acids: CAISEIRGDPLF.

The chain employs TRBV28 and TRBJ2-7; D possibly corresponds to TRBD2 (7 bases). The CDR3 length is 19 residues. CDR1 is MDHEN and CDR2 is SYDVKM in the germline V gene. Trimming stripped 4 bases from V and 7 bases from J, with 32 bases between. The CDR3 spells CASSSAWDGQGSGIREQYF. The CDR3 DNA reads as TGTGCCAGCAGTTCCGCTTGGGACGGTCAGGGGAGCGGGATAAGAGAGCAGTACTTC. The full variable domain, its missing parts supplied by reference TRBV28 and TRBJ2-7, is DVKVTQSSRYLVKRTGEKVFLECVQDMDHENMFWYRQDPGLGLRLIYFSYDVKMKEKGDIPEGYSVSREKKERFSLILESASTNQTSMYLCASSSAWDGQGSGIREQYFGPGTRLTVT.

As for this clone: Within the sample, other DNA sequences also encode this same CDR3. V gene TRBV5-1 combines with J gene TRBJ2-7, with D uncertain. With 0 bases removed from V and 2 bases from J, the gap between germline ends came to 9 bases. Germline V gene lookup returns CDR1 SGHRS and CDR2 YFSETQ. The CDR3 is 14 amino acids. Written as DNA, the CDR3 is TGCGCCAGCAGCTTGGTAGTGTCCCCCTACGAGCAGTACTTC. Translated, it gives CASSLVVSPYEQYF.

V and J are TRBV4-2 and TRBJ2-7, with D possibly being TRBD2 (6 bases). This CDR3 region has 15 residues. Germline V gene lookup returns CDR1 LGHNA and CDR2 YNFKEQ. V was trimmed by 4 bases and J by 0 bases, leaving 13 bases between them. CDR3 region: CASSRGSEGSYEQYF. Here the CDR3 DNA reads TGTGCCAGCAGCCGGGGCTCGGAGGGCTCCTACGAGCAGTACTTC.

V usage is TRBV28 and J usage is TRBJ1-1; possibly TRBD1 for D (5 bases). The germline gives CDR1 MDHEN, CDR2 SYDVKM. V lost 2 bases and J lost 7, with 20 bases in between. The CDR3 is made up of 16 amino acids. CDR3 sequence (DNA): TGTGCCAGCAGTTTAGGTGAAGGGGCTAGGTCCGGTGAAGCTTTCTTT. Its protein is CASSLGEGARSGEAFF.

The gene calls are TRBV9 and TRBJ2-7; the D gene is possibly TRBD1 (5 bases). Germline V CDR1 and CDR2: SGDLS, YYNGEE. The germline V and J ends were trimmed by 4 bases and 3 bases, with 17 bases remaining between them. There are 15 residues in the CDR3. The chain's CDR3 is CASSPNPTENYEQYF. In DNA form, the CDR3 reads TGTGCCAGCAGCCCAAATCCGACAGAAAACTACGAGCAGTACTTC.

This chain joins TRBV28 and TRBJ1-1; possible D gene TRBD1, 5 bases. The CDR3 runs 15 residues. V lost 3 bases to trimming and J lost 3 bases, with 14 bases between them. Germline values: CDR1 MDHEN, CDR2 SYDVKM. In DNA, the CDR3 is TGTGCCAGCAGTTTCTCGGGGGACTTCTACACTGAAGCTTTCTTT. This codes for CASSFSGDFYTEAFF.

The gene calls are TRBV5-6 and TRBJ1-3; no clear D. Germline CDR1 SGHDT, CDR2 YYEEEE. Trimming pared 7 bases from V and 0 bases from J, leaving 11 bases between. This CDR3 contains 14 residues. This chain's CDR3 is CASSLGVSGNTIYF. The CDR3 bases are TGTGCCAGCTCTTTGGGCGTCTCTGGAAACACCATATATTTT.

The chain couples TRBV5-4 to TRBJ2-7; TRBD1 might be the D (6 bases). V was cut by 9 bases and J by 4 bases, with 17 bases left in between. The CDR3 contains 13 residues. Germline CDR1 reads SGHNT; CDR2 reads YYREEE (reference sequence). This CDR3 reads CAISDRSKYEQYF. The CDR3 DNA follows: TGTGCCATCTCTGACAGGTCGAAGTACGAGCAGTACTTC. The full variable domain, in which reference TRBV5-4 and TRBJ2-7 provide the parts outside the CDR3, is ETGVTQSPTHLIKTRGQQVTLRCSSQSGHNTVSWYQQALGQGPQFIFQYYREEENGRGNFPPRFSGLQFPNYSSELNVNALELDDSALYLCAISDRSKYEQYFGPGTRLTVT.

This chain links TRBV23-1 with TRBJ1-2, with TRBD1 matching over 7 bases. TRBV23-1 belongs to the ORF category, with a function that is uncertain. This CDR3 has 17 amino acids. Losses at the gene ends were 2 bases for V and 1 base for J; bases not matched to a gene: 10. The CDR3: CASSQEWKGGINYGYTF. CDR3 sequence (DNA): TGCGCCAGCAGTCAAGAGTGGAAAGGGGGCATTAACTATGGCTACACCTTC.

This clone occurred once. The genes are TRBV19 and TRBJ2-7; TRBD2 is a possible D gene (6 bases). Trimming took 5 bases from V and 7 from J, leaving 15 bases between them. Germline values: CDR1 LNHDA, CDR2 SQIVND (reference sequence). This CDR3 spans 13 amino acids. The CDR3 is CASSPSGTGEQYF. Here the CDR3 DNA reads TGTGCCAGTAGTCCTTCCGGGACTGGGGAGCAGTACTTC.